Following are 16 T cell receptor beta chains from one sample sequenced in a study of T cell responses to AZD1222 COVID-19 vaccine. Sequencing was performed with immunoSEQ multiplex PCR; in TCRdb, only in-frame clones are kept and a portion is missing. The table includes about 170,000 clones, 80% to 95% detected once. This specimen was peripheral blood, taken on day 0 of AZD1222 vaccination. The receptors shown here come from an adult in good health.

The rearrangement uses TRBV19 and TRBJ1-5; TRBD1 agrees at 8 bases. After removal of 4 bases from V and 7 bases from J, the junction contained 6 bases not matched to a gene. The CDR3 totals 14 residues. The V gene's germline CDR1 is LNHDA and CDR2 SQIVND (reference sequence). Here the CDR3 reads CASSTRQGPQPQHF. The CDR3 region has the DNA TGTGCCAGTAGTACTAGACAGGGGCCGCAGCCCCAGCATTTT.

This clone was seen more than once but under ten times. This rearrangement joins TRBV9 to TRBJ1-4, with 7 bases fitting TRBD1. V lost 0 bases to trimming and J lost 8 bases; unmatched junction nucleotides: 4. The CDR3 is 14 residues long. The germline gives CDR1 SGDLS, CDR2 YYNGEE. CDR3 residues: CASSVAAGGEKLFF. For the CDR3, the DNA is TGTGCCAGCAGCGTAGCGGCAGGGGGGGAAAAACTGTTTTTT.

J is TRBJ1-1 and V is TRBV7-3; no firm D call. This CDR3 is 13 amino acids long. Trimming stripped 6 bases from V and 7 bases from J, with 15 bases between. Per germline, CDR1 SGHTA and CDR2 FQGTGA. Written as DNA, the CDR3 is TGTGCCAGCAGTAATGGAGCAGGCAGTGAAGCTTTCTTT. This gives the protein CASSNGAGSEAFF.

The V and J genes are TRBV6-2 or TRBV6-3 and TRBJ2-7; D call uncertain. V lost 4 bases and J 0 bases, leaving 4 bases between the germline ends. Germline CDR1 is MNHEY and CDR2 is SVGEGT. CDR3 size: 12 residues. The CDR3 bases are TGTGCCAGCAGTTTCCCCTCCTACGAGCAGTACTTC. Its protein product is CASSFPSYEQYF.

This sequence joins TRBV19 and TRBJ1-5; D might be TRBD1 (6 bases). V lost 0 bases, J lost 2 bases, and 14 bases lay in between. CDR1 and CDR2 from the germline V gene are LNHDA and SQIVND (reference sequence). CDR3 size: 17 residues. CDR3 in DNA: TGTGCCAGTAGTATAGAACAGGGAATACGAGGCAATCAGCCCCAGCATTTT. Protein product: CASSIEQGIRGNQPQHF.

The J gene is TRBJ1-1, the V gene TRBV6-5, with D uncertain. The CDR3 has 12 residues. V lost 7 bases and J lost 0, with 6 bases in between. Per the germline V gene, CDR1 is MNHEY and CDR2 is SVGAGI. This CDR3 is CASTIMNTEAFF. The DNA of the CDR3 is TGTGCCAGCACCATAATGAACACTGAAGCTTTCTTT.

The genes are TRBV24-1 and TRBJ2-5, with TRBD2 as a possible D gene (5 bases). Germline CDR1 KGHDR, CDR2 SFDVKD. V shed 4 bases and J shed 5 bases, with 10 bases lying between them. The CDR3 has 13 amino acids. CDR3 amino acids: CATSEAGRETQYF. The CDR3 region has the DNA TGTGCCACCAGTGAGGCGGGCCGGGAGACCCAGTACTTC.

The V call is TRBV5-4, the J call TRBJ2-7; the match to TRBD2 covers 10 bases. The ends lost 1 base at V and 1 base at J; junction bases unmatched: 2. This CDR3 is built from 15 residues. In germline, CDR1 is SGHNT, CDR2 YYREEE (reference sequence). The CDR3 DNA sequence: TGTGCCAGCAGCTTGAGTAGCGGGAGGTCCTACGAGCAGTACTTC. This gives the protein CASSLSSGRSYEQYF. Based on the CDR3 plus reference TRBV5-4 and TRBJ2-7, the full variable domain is ETGVTQSPTHLIKTRGQQVTLRCSSQSGHNTVSWYQQALGQGPQFIFQYYREEENGRGNFPPRFSGLQFPNYSSELNVNALELDDSALYLCASSLSSGRSYEQYFGPGTRLTVT.

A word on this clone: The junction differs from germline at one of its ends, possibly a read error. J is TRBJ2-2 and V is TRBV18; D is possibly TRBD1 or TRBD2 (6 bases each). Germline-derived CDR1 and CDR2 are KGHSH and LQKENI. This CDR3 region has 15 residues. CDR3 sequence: CASSPRGPNTGELFF. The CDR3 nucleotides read TGTGCCAGCTCTCCACGGGGGCCGAACACCGGGGAGCTGTTTTTT.

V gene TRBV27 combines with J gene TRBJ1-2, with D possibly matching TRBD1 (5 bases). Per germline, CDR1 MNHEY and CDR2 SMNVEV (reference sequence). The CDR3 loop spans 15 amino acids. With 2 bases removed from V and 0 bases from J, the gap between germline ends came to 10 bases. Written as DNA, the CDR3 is TGTGCCAGCAGTTTAAGCTGGGGGACTAACTATGGCTACACCTTC. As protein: CASSLSWGTNYGYTF.

The DNA of the CDR3 is TGTGCCAGCAGCCAGGACGGGGGGACTAATCAGCCCCAGCATTTT. Protein sequence: CASSQDGGTNQPQHF. The chain joins TRBV4-2 to TRBJ1-5; D might be TRBD1 (5 bases). This CDR3 has 15 amino acids. From germline, CDR1 is LGHNA and CDR2 YNFKEQ. The germline V and J ends were trimmed by 3 bases and 4 bases, with 13 bases remaining between them.

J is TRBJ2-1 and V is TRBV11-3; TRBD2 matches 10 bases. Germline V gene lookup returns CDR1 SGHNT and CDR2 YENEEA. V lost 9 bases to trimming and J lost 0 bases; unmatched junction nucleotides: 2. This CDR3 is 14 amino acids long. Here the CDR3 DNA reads TGTGCCAGTAGCGGGAGGCCCTCCTACAATGAGCAGTTCTTC. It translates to CASSGRPSYNEQFF.

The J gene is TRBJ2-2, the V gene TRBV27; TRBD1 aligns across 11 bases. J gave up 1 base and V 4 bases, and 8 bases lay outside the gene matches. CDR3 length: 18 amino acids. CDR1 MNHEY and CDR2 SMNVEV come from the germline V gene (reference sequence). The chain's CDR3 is CASSSDRGRLKNTGELFF. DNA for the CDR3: TGTGCCAGCAGTTCGGACAGGGGGCGATTAAAGAACACCGGGGAGCTGTTTTTT.

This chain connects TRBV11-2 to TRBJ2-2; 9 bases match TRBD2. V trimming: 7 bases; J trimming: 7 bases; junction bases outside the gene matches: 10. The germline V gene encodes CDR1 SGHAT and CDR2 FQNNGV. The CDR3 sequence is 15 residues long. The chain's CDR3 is CASTPRREGSGELFF. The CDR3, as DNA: TGTGCCAGCACCCCGAGGCGGGAGGGGAGCGGGGAGCTGTTTTTT.

DNA of the CDR3: TGTGCCAGCAGCCCCAGAGCGGGGCTCACAGATACGCAGTATTTT. Translating gives CASSPRAGLTDTQYF. V and J are TRBV11-2 and TRBJ2-3; 7 bases map to TRBD2. This CDR3 comprises 15 residues. Germline V gives CDR1 SGHAT, CDR2 FQNNGV. The trim removed 5 bases at V and 2 bases at J, leaving 7 bases unmatched.

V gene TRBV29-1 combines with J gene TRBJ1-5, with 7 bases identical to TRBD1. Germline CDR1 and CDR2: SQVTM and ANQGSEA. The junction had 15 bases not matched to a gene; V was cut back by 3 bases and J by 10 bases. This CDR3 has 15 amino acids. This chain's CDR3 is CSVDRGRGSVHPQHF. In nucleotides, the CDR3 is TGCAGCGTTGACAGGGGGAGAGGGTCGGTTCATCCCCAGCATTTT.